The 27 T cell receptor beta chains below all came from one sample that was sequenced in a study of blood T cell repertoires in COVID-19. TCRdb keeps only in-frame clones here, not all; method: immunoSEQ multiplex PCR. The sample has roughly 240,000 clones, just under 85% seen once; the top ten hold about 2%. Sample: peripheral blood. These receptors all come from a woman of 80 years or more with acute or convalescent COVID-19.

The chain links TRBV5-1 to TRBJ1-2; 9 bases align to TRBD1. This CDR3 is built from 16 residues. V lost 0 bases, J lost 7 bases, and 10 bases stayed unmatched. The germline V gene encodes CDR1 SGHRS and CDR2 YFSETQ. CDR3 in DNA: TGCGCCAGCAGCTTGGGGGGACAGGGCGCACCGGGTGGCTACACCTTC. Encoded protein: CASSLGGQGAPGGYTF. Using reference TRBV5-1 and TRBJ1-2 for the parts outside the CDR3, the full variable domain is KAGVTQTPRYLIKTRGQQVTLSCSPISGHRSVSWYQQTPGQGLQFLFEYFSETQRNKGNFPGRFSGRQFSNSRSEMNVSTLELGDSALYLCASSLGGQGAPGGYTFGSGTRLTVV.

The chain couples TRBV3-1 (or the pseudogene TRBV3-2) to TRBJ2-7, with D hard to call. The CDR3 sequence is 12 residues long. Germline lookup yields CDR1 LGHDT and CDR2 YNNKEL (reference sequence). The ends were cut back, 2 bases at V and 5 bases at J, with 7 bases in the middle. The CDR3 nucleotides are TGTGCCAGCAGCCAATTTATCGACGAGCAGTACTTC. Translated: CASSQFIDEQYF.

The rearrangement uses TRBV28 and TRBJ1-4; TRBD1 matches at 10 bases. Trimming took 6 bases from V and 7 from J; bases not matched to a gene: 8. CDR1 is MDHEN, CDR2 SYDVKM, per germline. The CDR3 runs to 15 residues. CDR3: CASSLGTGVGEKLFF. DNA of the CDR3: TGTGCCAGCAGCTTAGGGACAGGGGTAGGTGAAAAACTGTTTTTT.

The genes are TRBV4-2 and TRBJ2-1, with 9 positions matching TRBD2. From germline, CDR1 is LGHNA and CDR2 YNFKEQ. After removal of 4 bases from V and 0 bases from J, the junction contained 13 bases not matched to a gene. The CDR3 runs 19 residues. CDR3 sequence: CASSPRPAGGLSSYNEQFF. The CDR3 DNA sequence: TGTGCCAGCAGCCCGCGCCCAGCGGGGGGTCTCAGCTCCTACAATGAGCAGTTCTTC.

This clone appeared once. This chain uses TRBV11-2 with TRBJ2-1; 12 positions match TRBD2. The germline V gene has CDR1 SGHAT and CDR2 FQNNGV. The CDR3 is 15 residues long. V lost 5 bases, J lost 4 bases, and 3 bases stayed unmatched. For the CDR3, the DNA is TGTGCCAGCAGCCCTAGCGGGAGGGTATACAATGAGCAGTTCTTC. Protein: CASSPSGRVYNEQFF.

The chain is built from TRBV7-9 and TRBJ1-3; D is uncertain. The CDR3 spans 19 residues. Germline V gene lookup returns CDR1 SEHNR and CDR2 FQNEAQ (reference sequence). Trimming took 2 bases from V and 2 from J, leaving 22 bases between them. In DNA, the CDR3 is TGTGCCAGCAGCTTAAGAACTGAGGGCCGAGGCAGAACTGGAAACACCATATATTTT. Amino acids: CASSLRTEGRGRTGNTIYF.

The chain links TRBV7-9 to TRBJ1-2; 8 nucleotides agree with TRBD1. V shed 5 bases and J 4 bases; nucleotides not matched to a gene: 3. In germline, CDR1 is SEHNR, CDR2 FQNEAQ (reference sequence). This CDR3 is built from 13 residues. CDR3 coding DNA: TGTGCCAGCAGCCAAGGACAGGGCTATGGCTACACCTTC. Residues: CASSQGQGYGYTF.

This clone has just one count. CDR3 amino acids: CASSESRDRTSSYEQYF. For the CDR3, the DNA is TGCGCCAGCAGTGAGTCCCGGGACAGGACGAGCTCCTACGAGCAGTACTTC. The rearrangement uses TRBV10-1 and TRBJ2-7; TRBD1 agrees at 8 bases. Germline-derived CDR1 and CDR2 are WNHNN and SYGVQD (reference sequence). The V gene end was trimmed by 0 bases and the J gene end by 0 bases; junction bases not matched to a gene: 7. The CDR3 loop spans 17 amino acids.

This clone has at least ten counts. The same CDR3 also results from other DNA sequences found in this sample. The J gene is TRBJ2-1, the V gene TRBV7-3; maybe TRBD1 (5 bases). Germline values: CDR1 SGHTA, CDR2 FQGTGA. The CDR3 extends over 12 amino acids. V was cut by 2 bases and J by 7 bases, with 6 bases left in between. CDR3 DNA: TGTGCCAGCAGCTTACAGGGTAATGAGCAGTTCTTC. This codes for CASSLQGNEQFF.

The chain recombines TRBV5-4 with TRBJ1-2; 8 positions match TRBD1. After removal of 2 bases from V and 4 bases from J, the junction contained 4 bases not matched to a gene. The CDR3 runs to 14 residues. Germline V CDR1 and CDR2: SGHNT, YYREEE (reference sequence). The CDR3 reads CASSFYGQGYGYTF. Written as DNA, the CDR3 is TGTGCCAGCAGCTTCTACGGACAGGGCTATGGCTACACCTTC.

The CDR3 sequence: CASKDRANTGELFF. The CDR3 DNA sequence: TGTGCCAGCAAAGACAGGGCGAACACCGGGGAGCTGTTTTTT. V gene TRBV6-6 combines with J gene TRBJ2-2; 7 bases line up with TRBD1. CDR1 is MNHNY and CDR2 is SVGAGI in the germline V gene (reference sequence). The V gene end was trimmed by 7 bases and the J gene end by 0 bases; junction bases not matched to a gene: 2. There are 14 residues in the CDR3.

This clone was observed once. The rearrangement links TRBV7-9 to TRBJ2-2; TRBD2 agrees at 9 bases. V gave up 10 bases and J gave up 6 bases; unmatched junction bases: 15. The CDR3 covers 16 residues. CDR1 SEHNR and CDR2 FQNEAQ come from the germline V gene (reference sequence). DNA of the CDR3: TGTGCCAACAGTAGGGGGAGTGGACTAGCGCCCGGGGAGCTGTTTTTT. As protein: CANSRGSGLAPGELFF.

This clone was detected a few times. This chain joins TRBV3-1 (or the pseudogene TRBV3-2) and TRBJ1-3; D gene unclear. V lost 4 bases and J lost 4, with 8 bases in between. Germline assignment: CDR1 LGHDT and CDR2 YNNKEL (reference sequence). CDR3 length: 13 amino acids. CDR3 in amino acids: CASSRALGNTIYF. The CDR3 coding sequence is TGTGCCAGCAGCCGGGCCCTGGGAAACACCATATATTTT.

The rearrangement uses TRBV6-5 and TRBJ2-3, with 8 bases fitting TRBD2. CDR3 length: 14 residues. CDR1 and CDR2 (germline): MNHEY, SVGAGI. V shed 8 bases, J shed 0 bases, and the junction held 4 bases outside the gene matches. CDR3 region: CASGRGGSTDTQYF. In DNA form, the CDR3 reads TGTGCCAGCGGTCGGGGGGGAAGCACAGATACGCAGTATTTT.

The chain is built from TRBV18 and TRBJ1-4; D might be TRBD1 (6 bases). This CDR3 has 15 residues. With 5 bases removed from V and 4 bases from J, the gap between germline ends came to 14 bases. The germline V gene encodes CDR1 KGHSH and CDR2 LQKENI. DNA for the CDR3: TGTGCCAGCTCAAATTACGGGACAAGTAATGAAAAACTGTTTTTT. Protein: CASSNYGTSNEKLFF.

This clone was picked up a small number of times. The chain links TRBV19 to TRBJ2-1; TRBD2 aligns across 11 bases. V lost 3 bases and J lost 4; bases outside the gene matches: 5. The germline V gene encodes CDR1 LNHDA and CDR2 SQIVND (reference sequence). The CDR3 covers 16 residues. The CDR3, as DNA: TGTGCCAGTAGTATCGCAGGGACTAGCGGTTACAATGAGCAGTTCTTC. It is translated as CASSIAGTSGYNEQFF.

The chain has TRBV15 and TRBJ1-2, with 7 positions matching TRBD1. CDR1 and CDR2 (germline): LNHNV, YYDKDF (reference sequence). The CDR3 has 14 amino acids. V dropped 8 bases and J dropped 1; count of bases not matched to a gene: 7. In DNA, the CDR3 is TGTGCCACCGTACAGGGGCGACTTAACTATGGCTACACCTTC. The encoded protein is CATVQGRLNYGYTF.

This clone came up once. The V and J genes are TRBV3-1 (or the pseudogene TRBV3-2) and TRBJ2-3; D unclear. Between the trimmed V and J ends, which lost 5 bases and 2 bases, there was a span of 11 bases. The CDR3 totals 14 residues. Germline V lookup: CDR1 LGHDT, CDR2 YNNKEL (reference sequence). This CDR3 reads CASSVYSVTDTQYF. For the CDR3, the DNA is TGTGCCAGCAGCGTCTATTCGGTCACAGATACGCAGTATTTT.

The table lists this clone with a few counts. The V call is TRBV2, the J call TRBJ1-2; TRBD1 matches 9 bases. Germline V gene lookup returns CDR1 SNHLY and CDR2 FYNNEI. The CDR3 extends over 13 amino acids. V lost 5 bases, J lost 4 bases, and 2 bases stayed unmatched. The CDR3 loop reads CASSRGQGYGYTF. The CDR3 DNA reads TGTGCCAGCAGTAGGGGACAGGGCTATGGCTACACCTTC. Looking up the rest from reference TRBV2 and TRBJ1-2 gives the full variable domain: EPEVTQTPSHQVTQMGQEVILRCVPISNHLYFYWYRQILGQKVEFLVSFYNNEISEKSEIFDDQFSVERPDGSNFTLKIRSTKLEDSAMYFCASSRGQGYGYTFGSGTRLTVV.

The chain joins TRBV7-2 to TRBJ2-5; 8 bases are shared with TRBD1. The CDR3 is 14 residues long. Trimming removed 5 bases from V and 5 bases from J; junction bases left unmatched: 7. Germline V CDR1 and CDR2: SGHTA, FQGNSA. DNA for the CDR3: TGTGCCAGCAGCCCCGGGACAGGAGGCGAGACCCAGTACTTC. Its translation: CASSPGTGGETQYF.

This clone has just a few counts. The J gene is TRBJ1-5, the V gene TRBV7-2; possibly TRBD1 for D (5 bases). The length of the CDR3 is 13 residues. In germline, CDR1 is SGHTA, CDR2 FQGNSA. Trimming removed 5 bases at V and 6 bases at J, with 11 bases between. CDR3 loop: CASSERGGQPQHF. The CDR3 DNA follows: TGTGCCAGCAGCGAAAGGGGCGGTCAGCCCCAGCATTTT.

The V and J genes are TRBV4-2 and TRBJ1-4, with a possible D match to TRBD1 (5 bases). CDR3 length: 15 residues. V lost 0 bases and J lost 5, with 10 bases in between. Germline lookup yields CDR1 LGHNA and CDR2 YNFKEQ. The CDR3 DNA sequence: TGTGCCAGCAGCCAAGATGGCAGGGTCAATGAAAAACTGTTTTTT. Translated, it gives CASSQDGRVNEKLFF.

The chain has TRBV7-2 and TRBJ2-3, with no clear D. V was cut by 5 bases and J by 4 bases, with 13 bases left in between. The CDR3 loop spans 14 amino acids. CDR1 SGHTA and CDR2 FQGNSA come from the germline V gene. This CDR3 is CASSPRSWADTQYF. CDR3 nucleotides: TGTGCCAGCAGCCCCCGGAGCTGGGCAGATACGCAGTATTTT.

The chain recombines TRBV5-1 with TRBJ2-2; 8 bases are shared with TRBD2. This CDR3 contains 14 residues. Germline CDR1 reads SGHRS; CDR2 reads YFSETQ. V trimming: 2 bases; J trimming: 4 bases; junction bases outside the gene matches: 1. CDR3 nucleotides: TGCGCCAGCAGCTTACGGGGGGGCACCGGGGAGCTGTTTTTT. This gives the protein CASSLRGGTGELFF.

This chain links TRBV5-8 with TRBJ2-1; 13 bases are a match to TRBD2. CDR3 length: 18 residues. The germline V gene has CDR1 SGHTS and CDR2 YDEGEE. The V gene end was trimmed by 0 bases and the J gene end by 3 bases; junction bases not matched to a gene: 6. The CDR3 DNA follows: TGTGCCAGCAGCTTGGGGGTCGGGACTAGCGGGATCTACAATGAGCAGTTCTTC. This sequence encodes CASSLGVGTSGIYNEQFF. Drawing the rest from reference TRBV5-8 and TRBJ2-1, the complete variable domain is EAGVTQSPTHLIKTRGQQATLRCSPISGHTSVYWYQQALGLGLQFLLWYDEGEERNRGNFPPRFSGRQFPNYSSELNVNALELEDSALYLCASSLGVGTSGIYNEQFFGPGTRLTVL.

CDR3 loop: CAISRGTATNEKLFF. The CDR3 DNA follows: TGTGCCATCAGCCGCGGGACAGCAACTAATGAAAAACTGTTTTTT. This rearrangement joins TRBV10-3 to TRBJ1-4; TRBD1 aligns across 7 bases. This CDR3 spans 15 amino acids. The trim removed 6 bases at V and 0 bases at J, leaving 4 bases unmatched. Germline values: CDR1 ENHRY, CDR2 SYGVKD.

This chain uses TRBV3-1 (or the pseudogene TRBV3-2) with TRBJ2-1; 9 nucleotides align to TRBD2. Trimming removed 0 bases from V and 7 bases from J; junction bases left unmatched: 10. CDR3 size: 17 residues. CDR1 is LGHDT and CDR2 is YNNKEL in the germline V gene (reference sequence). This CDR3 reads CASSQEGRRGGRNEQFF. The CDR3 coding sequence is TGTGCCAGCAGCCAAGAGGGGAGGCGGGGGGGCCGAAATGAGCAGTTCTTC.